Listed below are T cell receptor beta chains from one sample, sequenced in a study of technical replicates of blood from several donors. Profiling relied on immunoSEQ multiplex PCR, and the TCRdb table lists in-frame clones only, not all of them. This sample carries 70,000 to 85,000 clones, over 85% of them seen once, and the ten largest clones take over 0.3%. Sequencing was carried out using T cells isolated from PBMCs. These receptors were obtained from a human donor in good health. CDR3s include the opening cysteine and the closing phenylalanine or tryptophan. Each record gives: clone size, J gene, D gene, V gene, CDR3 protein, CDR3 DNA. D genes are given only for firm matches. Clone size is given for some rows only: seen once, a few or many times, or a class if the clone is expanded.

clone_size: .; j_call: TRBJ2-7; d_call: .; v_call: TRBV2; cdr3_aa: CASSEATYHEQYF; cdr3_nt: TGTGCCAGCAGTGAAGCAACTTACCACGAGCAGTACTTC
clone_size: once; j_call: TRBJ1-2; d_call: TRBD1; v_call: TRBV19; cdr3_aa: CASSGTPQGAYGYTF; cdr3_nt: TGTGCCAGTAGCGGGACCCCCCAGGGGGCCTATGGCTACACCTTC
clone_size: .; j_call: TRBJ2-7; d_call: TRBD1; v_call: TRBV6-5; cdr3_aa: CASSRQGENEQYF; cdr3_nt: TGTGCCAGCAGTCGACAGGGGGAAAACGAGCAGTACTTC
clone_size: .; j_call: TRBJ1-1; d_call: .; v_call: TRBV4-1; cdr3_aa: CASSQTSAGILTEAFF; cdr3_nt: TGCGCCAGCAGCCAGACTTCTGCAGGGATTTTGACTGAAGCTTTCTTT
clone_size: .; j_call: TRBJ2-3; d_call: TRBD2; v_call: TRBV5-1; cdr3_aa: CASSPGLEKDTQYF; cdr3_nt: TGCGCCAGCAGCCCGGGACTAGAGAAAGATACGCAGTATTTT
clone_size: .; j_call: TRBJ1-4; d_call: TRBD1; v_call: TRBV15; cdr3_aa: CATSSHTWTGANEKLFF; cdr3_nt: TGTGCCACCAGCAGTCATACCTGGACAGGGGCAAATGAAAAACTGTTTTTT
clone_size: once; j_call: TRBJ2-3; d_call: TRBD1; v_call: TRBV28; cdr3_aa: CASSLPLTGGRPQPSTDTQYF; cdr3_nt: TGTGCCAGCAGTTTACCACTTACAGGGGGCCGTCCCCAACCAAGCACAGATACGCAGTATTTT
clone_size: .; j_call: TRBJ2-3; d_call: .; v_call: TRBV7-2; cdr3_aa: CASTFAPTYTQYF; cdr3_nt: TGTGCCAGCACTTTCGCACCGACTTATACGCAGTATTTT
clone_size: .; j_call: TRBJ2-1; d_call: TRBD1; v_call: TRBV11-2; cdr3_aa: CASSPSGTGLSYNEQFF; cdr3_nt: TGTGCCAGCAGCCCATCCGGGACAGGGCTATCCTACAATGAGCAGTTCTTC
clone_size: .; j_call: TRBJ1-1; d_call: .; v_call: TRBV29-1; cdr3_aa: CSVEGQGGNTEAFF; cdr3_nt: TGCAGCGTTGAAGGGCAGGGAGGGAACACTGAAGCTTTCTTT
clone_size: .; j_call: TRBJ1-2; d_call: .; v_call: TRBV28; cdr3_aa: CASSLSRGYTF; cdr3_nt: TGTGCCAGCAGTCTTTCCAGAGGCTACACCTTC
clone_size: .; j_call: TRBJ2-2; d_call: TRBD2; v_call: TRBV4-1; cdr3_aa: CASSQVLAANTGELFF; cdr3_nt: TGCGCCAGCAGCCAAGTCCTAGCGGCGAACACCGGGGAGCTGTTTTTT
clone_size: once; j_call: TRBJ2-1; d_call: TRBD2; v_call: TRBV5-1; cdr3_aa: CASSLAGLAGGPDEQFF; cdr3_nt: TGCGCCAGCAGCTTGGCTGGACTAGCGGGAGGCCCAGATGAGCAGTTCTTC
clone_size: .; j_call: TRBJ2-1; d_call: .; v_call: TRBV27; cdr3_aa: CASTLLGARAANEQFF; cdr3_nt: TGTGCCAGCACTCTTCTAGGAGCCAGGGCAGCTAATGAGCAGTTCTTC
clone_size: .; j_call: TRBJ2-1; d_call: TRBD2; v_call: TRBV7-3; cdr3_aa: CASSAGSGRYEQFF; cdr3_nt: TGTGCCAGCAGCGCGGGAAGCGGGAGGTATGAGCAGTTCTTC
clone_size: .; j_call: TRBJ2-1; d_call: TRBD2; v_call: TRBV4-2; cdr3_aa: CASSQEGGGSYNEQFF; cdr3_nt: TGTGCCAGCAGCCAAGAGGGCGGGGGGTCCTACAATGAGCAGTTCTTC
clone_size: .; j_call: TRBJ2-7; d_call: .; v_call: TRBV27; cdr3_aa: CASSKIRGEQYF; cdr3_nt: TGTGCCAGCAGTAAAATCAGGGGCGAGCAGTACTTC
clone_size: .; j_call: TRBJ1-5; d_call: .; v_call: TRBV27; cdr3_aa: CASSLSSYSNQPQHF; cdr3_nt: TGTGCCAGCAGTTTATCTTCGTATAGCAATCAGCCCCAGCATTTT
clone_size: .; j_call: TRBJ1-3; d_call: .; v_call: TRBV4-1; cdr3_aa: CASSHGNPSSGNTIYF; cdr3_nt: TGCGCCAGCAGCCACGGGAACCCAAGCTCTGGAAACACCATATATTTT
clone_size: .; j_call: TRBJ2-1; d_call: .; v_call: TRBV6-5; cdr3_aa: CASTRGGARDEQFF; cdr3_nt: TGTGCCTCTACAAGGGGGGGGGCTAGGGATGAGCAGTTCTTC
clone_size: .; j_call: TRBJ2-1; d_call: .; v_call: TRBV27; cdr3_aa: CASSLWSGSSYNEQFF; cdr3_nt: TGTGCCAGCAGTTTATGGAGTGGGAGCTCCTACAATGAGCAGTTCTTC
clone_size: .; j_call: TRBJ2-7; d_call: TRBD2; v_call: TRBV4-1; cdr3_aa: CASSLLAGGPYEQYF; cdr3_nt: TGCGCCAGCAGCCTTCTAGCGGGAGGGCCCTACGAGCAGTACTTC
clone_size: .; j_call: TRBJ2-2; d_call: TRBD1; v_call: TRBV28; cdr3_aa: CASSLGGTGIGELFF; cdr3_nt: TGTGCCAGCAGTTTAGGGGGGACAGGGATCGGGGAGCTGTTTTTT
clone_size: .; j_call: TRBJ2-5; d_call: TRBD2; v_call: TRBV11-2; cdr3_aa: CASSLLAGQETQYF; cdr3_nt: TGTGCCAGCAGCTTACTAGCGGGCCAAGAGACCCAGTACTTC
clone_size: .; j_call: TRBJ2-5; d_call: TRBD1; v_call: TRBV6-1; cdr3_aa: CASRDRDRQETQYF; cdr3_nt: TGTGCCAGCAGAGACCGGGACAGACAAGAGACCCAGTACTTC
clone_size: .; j_call: TRBJ1-1; d_call: TRBD1; v_call: TRBV28; cdr3_aa: CASSFTGDNTEAFF; cdr3_nt: TGTGCCAGCAGTTTCACAGGGGATAACACTGAAGCTTTCTTT
clone_size: .; j_call: TRBJ1-1; d_call: .; v_call: TRBV6-6; cdr3_aa: CASTSDTEAFF; cdr3_nt: TGTGCCAGCACCTCTGACACTGAAGCTTTCTTT
clone_size: .; j_call: TRBJ1-1; d_call: .; v_call: TRBV7-3; cdr3_aa: CASSLTGSPTEAFF; cdr3_nt: TGTGCCAGCAGCTTAACGGGGAGTCCCACTGAAGCTTTCTTT
clone_size: .; j_call: TRBJ2-1; d_call: .; v_call: TRBV7-2; cdr3_aa: CASSLGLGNEQFF; cdr3_nt: TGTGCCAGCAGCTTAGGACTTGGCAATGAGCAGTTCTTC
clone_size: .; j_call: TRBJ1-1; d_call: .; v_call: TRBV14; cdr3_aa: CASSQDKEIMNTEAFF; cdr3_nt: TGTGCCAGCAGCCAAGATAAGGAGATTATGAACACTGAAGCTTTCTTT
clone_size: .; j_call: TRBJ1-1; d_call: .; v_call: TRBV27; cdr3_aa: CASSPWAAENTEAFF; cdr3_nt: TGTGCCAGCAGTCCCTGGGCCGCCGAGAACACTGAAGCTTTCTTT
clone_size: .; j_call: TRBJ2-7; d_call: TRBD2; v_call: TRBV9; cdr3_aa: CASSVRPSGGEQYF; cdr3_nt: TGTGCCAGCAGCGTAAGGCCTAGCGGGGGAGAGCAGTACTTC